This is a list of T cell receptor beta chains from one sample in a study of shared clonotypes between healthy human individuals. TCRdb keeps only in-frame clones here, not all; method: immunoSEQ multiplex PCR. The sample records around 450,000 clones, 70% to 80% being singletons. The specimen sequenced was PBMCs. All receptors come from a woman between 40 and 50 years old in good health. Some clones in this sample may be carry-over from other donors' samples. Each CDR3 is given with its conserved first and last residue. The D gene is left open where the match is weak. Size is stated for part of the rows, as once, few or many counts, or as a class when the clone is expanded.

>TRBJ2-7|TRBD1|NA|TRBV6-5
CASSRRTGSAEQYF
>TRBJ2-1|NA|NA|TRBV9
CASSVGLTHNEQFF
>TRBJ2-5|NA|NA|TRBV5-1
CASGQSQETQYF
>TRBJ1-5|NA|few|TRBV6-5
CASSSAGEGNQPQHF
>TRBJ2-7|TRBD1|NA|TRBV29-1
CSVEGLGTGVSHEQYF
>TRBJ2-5|NA|NA|TRBV7-9
CASSLRPETQYF
>TRBJ2-1|NA|many|TRBV28
CASSLPPGGSSYNEQFF
>TRBJ2-7|TRBD2|NA|TRBV29-1
CSGLAGDYEQYF
>TRBJ2-3|TRBD2|NA|TRBV28
CASSRGTLAGTDTQYF
>TRBJ1-5|TRBD1|NA|TRBV6-1
CASSSVTGGSQPQHF
>TRBJ1-4|NA|NA|TRBV5-1
CASSWTVNNEKLFF
>TRBJ2-3|TRBD1|NA|TRBV4-1
CASSSDRVTDTQYF
>TRBJ2-2|NA|NA|TRBV28
CASTWGTGELFF
>TRBJ1-3|NA|few|TRBV19
CASRWTTGYSGNTIYF
>TRBJ1-1|NA|NA|TRBV28
CASSSPGHTNTEAFF
>TRBJ2-7|TRBD2|NA|TRBV10-3
CAISEVTSGNSYEQYF
>TRBJ2-1|TRBD2|once|TRBV4-3
CASSQEPTGTSLQFF
>TRBJ2-2|NA|once|TRBV15
CATSRDAANTGELFF
>TRBJ1-5|TRBD1|NA|TRBV7-8
CASTLPGQGYNQPQHF
>TRBJ2-3|NA|NA|TRBV6-1
CASREGAADTQYF
>TRBJ1-4|NA|few|TRBV10-3
CAISENSLATNEKLFF
>TRBJ2-7|TRBD1|NA|TRBV7-8
CASGGQGSTYEQYF
>TRBJ2-1|TRBD1|NA|TRBV6-1
CASSEALGQGPPSYNEQFF
>TRBJ2-3|NA|NA|TRBV6-6
CASSSSRGLSTDTQYF
>TRBJ2-1|NA|few|TRBV28
CASSPARGAETYNEQFF
>TRBJ2-1|NA|once|TRBV2
CASRDTEYNEQFF
>TRBJ1-2|TRBD1|NA|TRBV28
CASTADRVDGYTF
>TRBJ2-7|TRBD2|NA|TRBV11-2
CASSFGLAAYEQYF
>TRBJ2-3|TRBD2|NA|TRBV14
CASSQQLAGVGDTQYF
>TRBJ2-2|NA|few|TRBV5-1
CASSLEPGTNTGELFF
>TRBJ1-5|NA|NA|TRBV10-2
CASSGGVPNQPQHF
>TRBJ1-3|NA|NA|TRBV5-1
CASSLEGRTHSFSGNTIYF
>TRBJ2-5|NA|NA|TRBV5-1
CASSLEGITGGETQYF
>TRBJ2-7|NA|few|TRBV6-5
CASSHRRRGREQYF
>TRBJ1-1|TRBD1|NA|TRBV5-1
CASRPQGPNTEAFF
>TRBJ2-3|TRBD2|NA|TRBV7-8
CASSSHRSGRMDTQYF
>TRBJ2-5|NA|NA|TRBV7-9
CASSLGGFLRQETQYF
>TRBJ2-7|TRBD2|NA|TRBV28
CASSPNTSGGDEQYF
>TRBJ2-2|TRBD2|once|TRBV11-3
CASSFGTKTGELFF
>TRBJ1-4|NA|many|TRBV29-1
CSVAFGAWTNEKLFF
>TRBJ2-1|NA|NA|TRBV7-9
CASSRDSFFYNEQFF
>TRBJ2-1|TRBD1|many|TRBV6-5
CASGQGLGSYNEQFF